Sequencing of this TCR beta chain was carried out in a study of blood T cell repertoires in COVID-19. Study summary: Samples taken during acute and convalescent COVID-19 were collected in the United States, Italy and Spain. Nucleic acid was either cDNA or gDNA, and it came from T cells, B-cell-depleted T cells, or PBMCs.

With 0 bases clipped from V and 5 bases from J, the junction kept 7 bases outside the gene matches. This CDR3 contains 16 residues. The V gene's germline CDR1 is MRHNA and CDR2 SNTAGT. This clone was seen only once. Profiling relied on immunoSEQ multiplex PCR, and the TCRdb table lists in-frame clones only, not all of them. The sample carries around 200,000 clones, roughly four fifths recorded once. The chain carries TRBV6-4 and TRBJ2-1, with 7 bases matching TRBD2. Sequences were obtained from peripheral blood. The receptor's source is a woman between 40 and 55 years old with acute or convalescent COVID-19. CDR3 coding DNA: TGTGCCAGCAGTGACTCGAAGTCTAGCGGAAACAATGAGCAGTTCTTC. Translation gives CASSDSKSSGNNEQFF.